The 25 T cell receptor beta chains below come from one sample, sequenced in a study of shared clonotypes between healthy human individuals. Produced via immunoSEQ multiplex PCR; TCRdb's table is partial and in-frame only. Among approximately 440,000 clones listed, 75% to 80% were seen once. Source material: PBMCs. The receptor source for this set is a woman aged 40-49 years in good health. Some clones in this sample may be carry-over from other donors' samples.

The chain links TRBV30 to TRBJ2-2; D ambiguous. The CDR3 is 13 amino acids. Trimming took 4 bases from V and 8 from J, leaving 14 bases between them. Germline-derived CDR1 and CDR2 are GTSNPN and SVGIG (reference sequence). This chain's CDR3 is CAWTLGEAGELFF. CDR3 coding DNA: TGTGCCTGGACCCTAGGAGAGGCGGGGGAGCTGTTTTTT.

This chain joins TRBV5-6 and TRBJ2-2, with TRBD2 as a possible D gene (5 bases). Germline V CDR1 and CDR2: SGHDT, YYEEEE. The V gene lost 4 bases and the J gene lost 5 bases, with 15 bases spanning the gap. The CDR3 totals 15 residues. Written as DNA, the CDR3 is TGTGCCAGCAGCCCCTCCCCTACTAGAACCGGGGAGCTGTTTTTT. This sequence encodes CASSPSPTRTGELFF.

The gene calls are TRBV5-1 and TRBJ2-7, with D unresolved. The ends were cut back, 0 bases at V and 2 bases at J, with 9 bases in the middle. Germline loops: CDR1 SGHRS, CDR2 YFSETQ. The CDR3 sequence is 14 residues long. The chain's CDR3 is CASSLESTTYEQYF. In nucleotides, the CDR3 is TGCGCCAGCAGCTTGGAGTCCACTACCTACGAGCAGTACTTC.

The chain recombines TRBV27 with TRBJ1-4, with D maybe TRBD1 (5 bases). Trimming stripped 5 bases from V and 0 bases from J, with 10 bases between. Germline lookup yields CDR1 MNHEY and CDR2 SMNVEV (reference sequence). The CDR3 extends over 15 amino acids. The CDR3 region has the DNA TGTGCCAGCAGTAGGGGTTTCGCAACTAATGAAAAACTGTTTTTT. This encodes CASSRGFATNEKLFF.

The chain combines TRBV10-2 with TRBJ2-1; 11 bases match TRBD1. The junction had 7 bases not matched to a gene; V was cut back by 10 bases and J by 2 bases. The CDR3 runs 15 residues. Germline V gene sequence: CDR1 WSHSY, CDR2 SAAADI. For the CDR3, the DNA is TGCGCCACCACAAAGGGACAGGGGGCCTACAATGAGCAGTTCTTC. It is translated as CATTKGQGAYNEQFF.

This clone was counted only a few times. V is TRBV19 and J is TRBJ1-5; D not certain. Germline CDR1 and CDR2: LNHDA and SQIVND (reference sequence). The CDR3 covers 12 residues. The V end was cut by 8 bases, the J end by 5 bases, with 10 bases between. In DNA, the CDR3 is TGTGCCAGTGCGATGCCCCATCAGCCCCAGCATTTT. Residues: CASAMPHQPQHF.

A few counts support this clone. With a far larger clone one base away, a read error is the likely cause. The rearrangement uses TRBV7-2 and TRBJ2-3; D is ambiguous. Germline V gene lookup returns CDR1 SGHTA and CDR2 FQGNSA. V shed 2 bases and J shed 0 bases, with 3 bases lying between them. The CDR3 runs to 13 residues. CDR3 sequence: CASSLLSTDTQYF. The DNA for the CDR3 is TGTGCCAGCAGCTTACTGAGCACAGATACGCAGTATTTT.

CDR3 nucleotide sequence: TGTGCCAGCTCACCTGATGAGACCCAGTACTTC. Translation gives CASSPDETQYF. The chain carries TRBV18 and TRBJ2-5; D unresolved. This CDR3 region has 11 residues. V lost 3 bases and J 5 bases, leaving 4 bases between the germline ends. Per the germline V gene, CDR1 is KGHSH and CDR2 is LQKENI.

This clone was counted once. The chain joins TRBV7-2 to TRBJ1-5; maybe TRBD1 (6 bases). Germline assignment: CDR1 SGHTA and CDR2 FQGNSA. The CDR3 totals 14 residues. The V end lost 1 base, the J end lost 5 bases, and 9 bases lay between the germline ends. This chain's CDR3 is CASSLDRVDQPQHF. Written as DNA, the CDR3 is TGTGCCAGCAGCTTAGACAGGGTCGATCAGCCCCAGCATTTT.

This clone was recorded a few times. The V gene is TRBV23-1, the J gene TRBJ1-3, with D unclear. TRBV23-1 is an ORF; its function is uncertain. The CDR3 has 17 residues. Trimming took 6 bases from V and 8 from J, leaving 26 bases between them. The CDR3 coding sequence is TGCGCCAGCAGCCGTCTTTTGTTGTTCGTGTTAGGAGACACCATATATTTT. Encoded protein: CASSRLLLFVLGDTIYF.

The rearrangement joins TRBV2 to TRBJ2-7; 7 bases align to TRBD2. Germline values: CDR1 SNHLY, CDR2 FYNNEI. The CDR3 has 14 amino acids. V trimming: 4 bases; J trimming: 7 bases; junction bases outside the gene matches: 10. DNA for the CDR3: TGTGCCAGCAGTGTAGGACTAGGGCAAAAGGAGCAGTACTTC. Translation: CASSVGLGQKEQYF.

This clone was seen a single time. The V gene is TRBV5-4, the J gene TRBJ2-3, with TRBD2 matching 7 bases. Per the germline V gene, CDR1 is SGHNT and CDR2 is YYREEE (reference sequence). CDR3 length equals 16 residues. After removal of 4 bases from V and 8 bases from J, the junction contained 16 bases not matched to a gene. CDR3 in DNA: TGTGCCAGCAGCGTCGGGACGGCGCAAGGGAGGGTTACGCAGTATTTT. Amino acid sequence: CASSVGTAQGRVTQYF. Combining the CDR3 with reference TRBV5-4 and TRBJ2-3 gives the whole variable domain ETGVTQSPTHLIKTRGQQVTLRCSSQSGHNTVSWYQQALGQGPQFIFQYYREEENGRGNFPPRFSGLQFPNYSSELNVNALELDDSALYLCASSVGTAQGRVTQYFGPGTRLTVL.

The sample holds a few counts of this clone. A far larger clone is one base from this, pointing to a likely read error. DNA of the CDR3: TGTGCCACCAGCAGAGATTCCCCTGGGGCCAACGTCCTGACTTTC. It encodes CATSRDSPGANVLTF. This rearrangement joins TRBV15 to TRBJ2-6; D not certain. The germline V gene has CDR1 LNHNV and CDR2 YYDKDF (reference sequence). The V gene lost 0 bases and the J gene lost 2 bases, with 5 bases spanning the gap. This CDR3 region has 15 residues. Supplemented by reference TRBV15 and TRBJ2-6, the full variable domain reads DAMVIQNPRYQVTQFGKPVTLSCSQTLNHNVMYWYQQKSSQAPKLLFHYYDKDFNNEADTPDNFQSRRPNTSFCFLDIRSPGLGDTAMYLCATSRDSPGANVLTFGAGSRLTVL.

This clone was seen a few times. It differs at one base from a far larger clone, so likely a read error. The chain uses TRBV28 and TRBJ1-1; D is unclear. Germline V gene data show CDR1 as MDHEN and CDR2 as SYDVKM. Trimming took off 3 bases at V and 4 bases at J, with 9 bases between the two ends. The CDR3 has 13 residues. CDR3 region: CASSLAAITEAFF. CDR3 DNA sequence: TGTGCCAGCAGTTTGGCAGCGATCACTGAAGCTTTCTTT.

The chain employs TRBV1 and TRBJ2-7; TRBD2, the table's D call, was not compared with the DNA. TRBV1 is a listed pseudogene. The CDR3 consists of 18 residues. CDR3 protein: CTSPYRTSGTQFSYEQYF. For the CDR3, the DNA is TGCACCAGCCCATACCGGACTAGCGGGACGCAATTCTCCTACGAGCAGTACTTC.

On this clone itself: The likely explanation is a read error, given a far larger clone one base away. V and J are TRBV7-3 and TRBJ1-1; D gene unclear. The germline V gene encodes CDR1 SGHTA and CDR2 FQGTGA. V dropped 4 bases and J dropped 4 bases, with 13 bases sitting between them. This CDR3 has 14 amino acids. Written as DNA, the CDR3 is TGTGCCAGCAGCTACGGGCCTTCGACCACTGAAGCTTTCTTT. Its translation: CASSYGPSTTEAFF.

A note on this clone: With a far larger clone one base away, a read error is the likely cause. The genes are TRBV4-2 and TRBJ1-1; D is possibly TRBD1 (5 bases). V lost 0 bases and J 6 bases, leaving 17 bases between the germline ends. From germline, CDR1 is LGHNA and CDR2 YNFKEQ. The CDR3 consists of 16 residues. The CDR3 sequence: CASSQDWGTADAEAFF. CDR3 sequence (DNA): TGTGCCAGCAGCCAAGATTGGGGGACGGCGGACGCTGAAGCTTTCTTT.

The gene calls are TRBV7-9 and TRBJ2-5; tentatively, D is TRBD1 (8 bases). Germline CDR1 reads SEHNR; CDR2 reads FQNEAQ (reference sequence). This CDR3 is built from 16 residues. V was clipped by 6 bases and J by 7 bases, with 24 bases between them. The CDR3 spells CASSLDREGPVGTQYF. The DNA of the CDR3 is TGTGCCAGCAGTCTGGACAGGGAGGGTCCTGTAGGGACCCAGTACTTC.

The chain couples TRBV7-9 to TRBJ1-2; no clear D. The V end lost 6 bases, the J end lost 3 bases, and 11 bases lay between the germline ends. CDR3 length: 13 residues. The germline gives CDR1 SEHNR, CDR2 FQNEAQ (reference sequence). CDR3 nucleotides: TGTGCCAGCAGTTCAGCAGTTTACTATGGCTACACCTTC. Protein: CASSSAVYYGYTF.

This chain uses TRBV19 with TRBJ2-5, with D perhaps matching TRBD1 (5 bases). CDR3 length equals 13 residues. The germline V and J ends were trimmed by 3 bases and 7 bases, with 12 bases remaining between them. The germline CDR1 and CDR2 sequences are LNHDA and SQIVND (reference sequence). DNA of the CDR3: TGTGCCAGTAGTATGGGGCCCCGGAGGACCCAGTACTTC. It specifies CASSMGPRRTQYF.

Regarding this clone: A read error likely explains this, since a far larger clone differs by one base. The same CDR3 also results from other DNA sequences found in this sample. The chain's CDR3 is CAWSVIQSNQPQHF. The CDR3 DNA follows: TGTGCCTGGAGTGTGATACAAAGCAACCAGCCCCAGCATTTT. This chain connects TRBV30 to TRBJ1-5; D is undetermined. Germline CDR1 and CDR2: GTSNPN and SVGIG (reference sequence). The CDR3 length is 14 residues. Together with reference TRBV30 and TRBJ1-5, the CDR3 gives the full variable domain: SQTIHQWPATLVQPVGSPLSLECTVEGTSNPNLYWYRQAAGRGLQLLFYSVGIGQISSEVPQNLSASRPQDRQFILSSKKLLLSDSGFYLCAWSVIQSNQPQHFGDGTRLSIL.

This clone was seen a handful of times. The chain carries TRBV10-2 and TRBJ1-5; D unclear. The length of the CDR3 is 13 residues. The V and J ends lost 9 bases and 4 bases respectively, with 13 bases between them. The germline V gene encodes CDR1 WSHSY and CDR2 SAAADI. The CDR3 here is CASKIRENQPQHF. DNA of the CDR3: TGCGCCAGTAAGATCCGGGAAAATCAGCCCCAGCATTTT.

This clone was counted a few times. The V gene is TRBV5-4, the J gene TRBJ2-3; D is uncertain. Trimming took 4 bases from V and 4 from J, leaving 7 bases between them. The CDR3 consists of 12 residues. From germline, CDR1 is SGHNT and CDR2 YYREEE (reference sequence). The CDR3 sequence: CASSAQSDTQYF. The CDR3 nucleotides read TGTGCCAGCAGCGCACAATCAGATACGCAGTATTTT.

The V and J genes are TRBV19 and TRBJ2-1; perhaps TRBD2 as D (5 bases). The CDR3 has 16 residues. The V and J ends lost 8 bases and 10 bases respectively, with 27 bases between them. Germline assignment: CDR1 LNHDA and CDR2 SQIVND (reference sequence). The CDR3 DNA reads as TGTGCCAGTCAGACTTATCGGGGAGACCTTCGGGTGGAGCAGTTCTTC. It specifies CASQTYRGDLRVEQFF.

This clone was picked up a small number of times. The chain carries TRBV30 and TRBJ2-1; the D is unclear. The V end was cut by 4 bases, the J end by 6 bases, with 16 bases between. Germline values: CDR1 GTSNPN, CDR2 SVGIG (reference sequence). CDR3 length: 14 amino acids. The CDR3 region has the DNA TGTGCCTGGACCAGTTGGCAGGTGCGCAATGAGCAGTTCTTC. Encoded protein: CAWTSWQVRNEQFF.